These 20 T cell receptor beta chains share one sample of origin, sequenced in a study of molecular identifiers for immune sequencing clone quantification. In TCRdb, the PCR reads were re-called with MiXCR into one record per CDR3 protein. This repertoire shows under 650,000 distinct CDR3 sequences, just under 20% found once; its top ten account for roughly 0.85%. Input material: naive CD8+ T cells from blood, with Jurkat cell RNA spiked in. Subset defined: FACS-sorted CD8+CD4-CCR7+CD45RA+ naive T cells. The receptors derive from a human donor in good health. Some libraries in this study had Jurkat cell RNA spiked in.

The chain carries TRBV11-2 and TRBJ2-7, with D hard to call. The CDR3 sequence is 16 residues long. Germline V gives CDR1 SGHAT, CDR2 FQNNGV. V lost 1 base to trimming and J lost 1 base, with 14 bases between them. The CDR3 DNA sequence: TGTGCCAGCAGCTTAGGGTTTCGCTCCGATTCCTACGAGCAGTACTTC. Its protein is CASSLGFRSDSYEQYF.

This clonotype was counted many times. The chain is built from TRBV7-2 and TRBJ2-1, with 10 bases fitting TRBD2. The CDR3 extends over 15 amino acids. Trimming cost V 5 bases and J 4 bases; bases outside gene matches: 5. Germline V gives CDR1 SGHTA, CDR2 FQGNSA. The CDR3 bases are TGTGCCAGCAGCGTTTCTAGCGGGGGTTACAATGAGCAGTTCTTC. Translating it yields CASSVSSGGYNEQFF.

This clonotype was detected only a few times. This may be a read error, as it is one base from a much larger clone. This chain joins TRBV12-3 or TRBV12-4 and TRBJ2-7, with D maybe TRBD1 (5 bases). CDR3 length: 13 amino acids. In nucleotides, the CDR3 is TGTGCCAGCAGTCCAGTGGGGCCCCCCGAGCAGTGCTTC. Its protein product is CASSPVGPPEQCF.

At least ten counts were recorded for this clonotype. The rearrangement links TRBV6-5 to TRBJ2-4; the D is unclear. The germline V gene has CDR1 MNHEY and CDR2 SVGAGI. The CDR3 is 15 amino acids. Trimming removed 2 bases at V and 0 bases at J, with 8 bases between. The CDR3 sequence is CASSYSDLAKNIQYF. The CDR3 DNA sequence: TGTGCCAGCAGTTACAGCGACCTAGCCAAAAACATTCAGTACTTC.

In this sample, this clonotype turned up a few times. No DNA is shown, since the ends of the CDR3 on it are uncertain; the CDR3 is the one TCRdb lists. The chain has TRBV12-3 or TRBV12-4 and TRBJ2-6. The CDR3 sequence runs 17 residues, both termini included. CDR3 sequence reads: CASSFLADHSGANVLTF.

This clonotype was counted a few times. At one of its ends the junction is not consistent with the germline gene, which may arise from a read error. The chain couples TRBV7-9 to TRBJ2-7; 8 bases map to TRBD2. The germline V gene encodes CDR1 SEHNR and CDR2 FQNEAQ (reference sequence). CDR3 length: 13 residues. This CDR3 reads CASSPREGNERYF. CDR3 coding DNA: TGTGCCAGCAGCCCCCGGGAGGGTAACGAGCGGTACTTC.

CDR3 sequence (DNA): TGTGCCAGCAGCCGTCTGACAGGGGTACGTCTCAATCAGCCCCAGCATTTT. Amino acid sequence: CASSRLTGVRLNQPQHF. The chain has TRBV6-2 or TRBV6-3 and TRBJ1-5; 8 bases are a match to TRBD1. This CDR3 contains 17 residues. CDR1 is MNHEY, CDR2 SVGEGT, per germline. After removal of 6 bases from V and 3 bases from J, the junction contained 13 bases not matched to a gene.

The rearrangement links TRBV30 to TRBJ2-2; the D gene is possibly TRBD2 (5 bases). In germline, CDR1 is GTSNPN, CDR2 SVGIG (reference sequence). With 2 bases removed from V and 6 bases from J, the gap between germline ends came to 7 bases. This CDR3 spans 12 amino acids. The CDR3 bases are TGTGCCTGGAGTATCGGGGCCGGGGAGCTGTTTTTT. It is translated as CAWSIGAGELFF.

A remark on this clonotype: This may come from a read error, since a much larger clone is one base off. Here the CDR3 reads CSVELTDGYAF. The DNA of the CDR3 is TGCAGCGTTGAGTTGACAGATGGCTACGCCTTC. This chain links TRBV29-1 with TRBJ1-2; D perhaps matches TRBD1 (5 bases). Germline assignment: CDR1 SQVTM and CDR2 ANQGSEA. There are 11 residues in the CDR3.

This clonotype was seen at least ten times. J is TRBJ2-7 and V is TRBV2, with TRBD2 as a possible D gene (6 bases). V was shortened by 6 bases and J by 6 bases, with 12 bases between the two germline ends. CDR1 and CDR2 from the germline V gene are SNHLY and FYNNEI. CDR3 length equals 12 residues. CDR3 bases: TGTGCCAGCAGCCGAGCGGGCCGCGAGCAGTACTTC. Its translation: CASSRAGREQYF.

This clonotype was seen ten or more times. V and J are TRBV6-5 and TRBJ1-2; a possible D gene is TRBD1 (6 bases). Germline-derived CDR1 and CDR2 are MNHEY and SVGAGI. The CDR3 is 15 residues long. The germline V and J ends were trimmed by 2 bases and 4 bases, with 14 bases remaining between them. CDR3: CASSYGQGLAYGYTF. In DNA form, the CDR3 reads TGTGCCAGCAGTTACGGGCAGGGGCTGGCCTATGGCTACACCTTC.

To note about this clonotype: A much larger clone lies a single base off, so this may be a read error. The chain joins TRBV2 to TRBJ1-4; possibly TRBD1 for D (5 bases). CDR1 is SNHLY and CDR2 is FYNNEI in the germline V gene. The length of the CDR3 is 15 residues. Between the trimmed V and J ends, which lost 6 bases and 3 bases, there was a span of 14 bases. DNA of the CDR3: TGTGCCAGCAGGGAATACGGGGCCTCTAATGAAAAACTGTTTTTT. Translation: CASREYGASNEKLFF.

This clonotype was counted at least ten times. CDR3 bases: TGTGCCAGCAGTCCCCCATCTTACGGCGGGGGGAAAGATACGCAGTATTTT. Translating gives CASSPPSYGGGKDTQYF. The V call is TRBV12-3 or TRBV12-4, the J call TRBJ2-3; 8 bases match TRBD2. The CDR3 has 17 residues. J lost 5 bases, V lost 5 bases, and 15 bases had no gene match.

This clonotype was counted at least ten times. The chain employs TRBV6-2 or TRBV6-3 and TRBJ1-1; possible D gene TRBD1, 6 bases. Trimming shortened V by 5 bases and J by 0 bases, and 22 bases separated the two germline ends. Germline CDR1 MNHEY, CDR2 SVGEGT. The CDR3 consists of 18 residues. This chain's CDR3 is CASSQTWAGALMNTEAFF. CDR3 in DNA: TGTGCCAGCAGTCAGACCTGGGCAGGGGCACTAATGAACACTGAAGCTTTCTTT.

Remarks on this clonotype: It may be a read error: a sequence one base away is much more abundant. The chain combines TRBV7-2 with TRBJ2-1; D perhaps matches TRBD2 (6 bases). The CDR3 runs 15 residues. Germline V gene data show CDR1 as SGHTA and CDR2 as FQGNSA. CDR3 loop: CASSLGAGIYNEQSF. CDR3 in DNA: TGTGCCAGCAGCTTAGGGGCGGGGATCTACAATGAGCAGTCCTTC.

This clonotype was seen repeatedly, ten times or more. This chain uses TRBV29-1 with TRBJ2-3; no firm D call. V was cut by 1 base and J by 0 bases, with 11 bases left in between. Germline V gene data show CDR1 as SQVTM and CDR2 as ANQGSEA. This CDR3 is built from 15 residues. The chain's CDR3 is CSVEVENPSTDTQYF. The CDR3 DNA is TGCAGCGTTGAAGTGGAGAACCCTAGCACAGATACGCAGTATTTT.

This clonotype has only a few counts. The genes are TRBV27 and TRBJ1-5; no definite D call. CDR3 size: 15 residues. Trimming removed 2 bases from V and 0 bases from J, with 8 bases in between. Germline CDR1 reads MNHEY; CDR2 reads SMNVEV (reference sequence). The CDR3 DNA reads TGTGCCAGCAGTTTAGGGGTGAATAGCAATCAGCCCCAGCATTTT. Protein sequence: CASSLGVNSNQPQHF.

This clonotype has a count of ten or more. The gene calls are TRBV20-1 and TRBJ2-3, with 7 positions matching TRBD2. The CDR3 consists of 12 residues. The V segment lost 6 bases and the J segment 5 bases; nucleotides outside the gene matches: 5. Germline V gene lookup returns CDR1 DFQATT and CDR2 SNEGSKA (reference sequence). The CDR3 is CSAPSSGDTQYF. In DNA form, the CDR3 reads TGCAGTGCGCCCTCTAGCGGAGATACGCAGTATTTT.

The chain has TRBV9 and TRBJ2-5; the match to TRBD2 covers 12 bases. The CDR3 extends over 16 amino acids. V lost 2 bases and J lost 1; bases outside the gene matches: 3. Germline V gene lookup returns CDR1 SGDLS and CDR2 YYNGEE. This CDR3 reads CASSVASGGGQETQYF. In DNA form, the CDR3 reads TGTGCCAGCAGCGTGGCTAGCGGGGGGGGCCAAGAGACCCAGTACTTC.

About this clonotype itself: With a much larger clone just one base away, this may be a read error. This sequence joins TRBV11-2 and TRBJ2-1; 7 bases align to TRBD1. There are 15 residues in the CDR3. CDR1 is SGHAT, CDR2 FQNNGV, per germline. The CDR3 is CASSLEGQNYNDQFF. Written as DNA, the CDR3 is TGTGCCAGCAGCTTAGAGGGACAGAACTACAATGATCAGTTCTTC. The whole variable domain, remainder taken from reference TRBV11-2 and TRBJ2-1, is EAGVAQSPRYKIIEKRQSVAFWCNPISGHATLYWYQQILGQGPKLLIQFQNNGVVDDSQLPKDRFSAERLKGVDSTLKIQPAKLEDSAVYLCASSLEGQNYNDQFFGPGTRLTVL.